This is a list of T cell receptor beta chains from one sample in a study of shared clonotypes between healthy human individuals. TCRdb's table, derived via immunoSEQ multiplex PCR, lists solely in-frame clones and lacks some. The table records 2 million or so clones, about 94% of them present only once. The source material was naive CD8+ T cells sorted from blood. These receptors all come from a man between 18 and 29 years old in good health. CDR3s include the opening cysteine and the closing phenylalanine or tryptophan. Each record gives: CDR3 protein, CDR3 DNA, clone size, V gene, J gene, D gene. D genes are given only for firm matches. Size tells how often a clone was seen (once, few, many) or the class of an expanded clone, and some rows leave it out.

CATELESRGRTEAFF	TGTGCCACTGAGCTTGAAAGCAGGGGCCGGACTGAAGCTTTCTTT	NA	TRBV5-8	TRBJ1-1	NA
CAISESQRTEAFF	TGTGCCATCAGTGAGTCACAACGAACTGAAGCTTTCTTT	once	TRBV10-3	TRBJ1-1	NA
CASSDVAGSYNGYTF	TGTGCCAGTAGTGACGTTGCAGGGTCTTATAATGGCTACACCTTC	NA	TRBV19	TRBJ1-2	NA
CASRPTGTGVHEQYF	TGTGCCAGCAGACCCACCGGGACAGGGGTCCACGAGCAGTACTTC	NA	TRBV2	TRBJ2-7	TRBD1
CASSPDRAYNSPLHF	TGTGCCAGCAGCCCAGACAGGGCCTATAATTCACCCCTCCACTTT	NA	TRBV5-5	TRBJ1-6	TRBD1
CASSETPPNEKLFF	TGTGCCAGCAGTGAAACCCCGCCTAATGAAAAACTGTTTTTT	NA	TRBV2	TRBJ1-4	NA
CASSLRAAGNTIYF	TGTGCCAGCAGCTTACGGGCTGCTGGAAACACCATATATTTT	NA	TRBV13	TRBJ1-3	NA
CARSLVGGLGYTF	TGTGCCAGAAGCTTGGTAGGCGGCCTCGGCTACACCTTC	NA	TRBV5-3	TRBJ1-2	NA
CASSPPGGLSEAFF	TGTGCCAGCAGCCCACCCGGGGGGTTGTCTGAAGCTTTCTTT	NA	TRBV11-2	TRBJ1-1	NA
CASSQVLGGLGGNTIYF	TGCGCCAGCAGCCAGGTCCTGGGGGGCCTGGGTGGAAACACCATATATTTT	NA	TRBV4-1	TRBJ1-3	NA
CASSPVVGPSNEKLFF	TGTGCCAGCAGCCCCGTGGTAGGGCCTTCTAATGAAAAACTGTTTTTT	NA	TRBV7-9	TRBJ1-4	NA
CASSYRGYTEAFF	TGTGCCAGCAGCTACAGGGGTTACACTGAAGCTTTCTTT	NA	TRBV7-2	TRBJ1-1	TRBD1
CASSPALAGTDTQYF	TGTGCCAGCAGCCCCGCGCTCGCGGGCACAGATACGCAGTATTTT	NA	TRBV7-2	TRBJ2-3	NA
CASSETSGSSEQFF	TGTGCCAGCAGTGAAACATCAGGGAGCAGTGAGCAGTTCTTC	NA	TRBV6-1	TRBJ2-1	NA
CASSLWGGTYEQYF	TGTGCCAGCAGTTTATGGGGGGGCACATACGAGCAGTACTTC	NA	TRBV27	TRBJ2-7	NA
CASSLSLVGGPWNEQFF	TGTGCCAGCAGCTTATCCCTGGTGGGAGGGCCGTGGAATGAGCAGTTCTTC	NA	TRBV7-8	TRBJ2-1	TRBD2
CSVLGENSNQPQHF	TGCAGCGTTCTGGGGGAGAATAGCAATCAGCCCCAGCATTTT	NA	TRBV29-1	TRBJ1-5	NA
CASNTGITGPATNEKLFF	TGTGCCAGCAATACGGGCATTACAGGTCCTGCAACTAATGAAAAACTGTTTTTT	NA	TRBV2	TRBJ1-4	NA
CASSSRGDRKYF	TGCGCCAGCAGCTCCAGGGGGGACAGGAAGTACTTC	NA	TRBV5-1	TRBJ2-7	TRBD1
CASSLGRTYEQYF	TGTGCCAGCTCCCTCGGCAGGACCTACGAGCAGTACTTC	NA	TRBV7-9	TRBJ2-7	NA
CAISATLQGLANYGYTF	TGTGCCATCAGTGCAACACTGCAGGGGCTAGCTAACTATGGCTACACCTTC	NA	TRBV10-3	TRBJ1-2	NA
CASSGDAGEQFF	TGCGCCAGCAGTGGAGATGCAGGTGAGCAGTTCTTC	NA	TRBV10-2	TRBJ2-1	NA
CASSLYEQPYEQYF	TGTGCCAGCAGCTTATATGAGCAACCCTACGAGCAGTACTTC	NA	TRBV7-2	TRBJ2-7	NA
CASSSTSGWNEQFF	TGTGCCAGCAGTAGCACTAGCGGGTGGAATGAGCAGTTCTTC	NA	TRBV2	TRBJ2-1	TRBD2
CASSLVQGADTQYF	TGTGCCAGCAGCTTAGTCCAGGGGGCAGATACGCAGTATTTT	NA	TRBV7-2	TRBJ2-3	TRBD1
CASSSPAYRETGELFF	TGTGCCAGCAGTTCCCCCGCATACAGGGAAACCGGGGAGCTGTTTTTT	NA	TRBV6-6	TRBJ2-2	NA
CASSLYVSGSYNEQFF	TGTGCCAGCAGCTTATATGTTAGCGGCTCCTACAATGAGCAGTTCTTC	NA	TRBV7-8	TRBJ2-1	NA
CASSESGLGNYGYTF	TGTGCCAGCTCCGAGTCGGGACTGGGCAACTATGGCTACACCTTC	NA	TRBV18	TRBJ1-2	NA
CASSVEETQYF	TGTGCCAGCAGCGTGGAGGAGACCCAGTACTTC	NA	TRBV5-4	TRBJ2-5	NA
CASSRQGEQYF	TGTGCCAGCAGCCGACAGGGAGAGCAGTACTTC	once	TRBV11-2	TRBJ2-7	TRBD1
CSVEAWGATEAFF	TGCAGCGTTGAGGCGTGGGGGGCCACTGAAGCTTTCTTT	NA	TRBV29-1	TRBJ1-1	NA
CASSPLRSSYNEQFF	TGTGCCAGCAGTCCCCTCCGGAGCTCCTACAATGAGCAGTTCTTC	NA	TRBV11-1	TRBJ2-1	NA
CASSQPGTSADTQYF	TGTGCCAGCAGTCAACCCGGGACTAGCGCAGATACGCAGTATTTT	NA	TRBV2	TRBJ2-3	TRBD2
CASSPRSAGLMEQFF	TGTGCCAGCTCCCCCCGCTCCGCTGGCCTTATGGAGCAGTTCTTC	once	TRBV18	TRBJ2-1	NA
CASSSPIEGETQYF	TGTGCCAGCAGTTCCCCGATCGAGGGAGAGACCCAGTACTTC	NA	TRBV6-6	TRBJ2-5	NA
CASRSPTGVNSPLHF	TGTGCCAGCAGATCCCCGACAGGGGTCAATTCACCCCTCCACTTT	NA	TRBV11-2	TRBJ1-6	TRBD1
CASSPDLAGESTDTQYF	TGTGCCAGCAGTCCCGACCTAGCGGGAGAATCGACAGATACGCAGTATTTT	NA	TRBV5-6	TRBJ2-3	TRBD2
CASSRTLGAGDEQFF	TGCGCCAGCAGCCGAACATTAGGGGCTGGCGATGAGCAGTTCTTC	NA	TRBV4-3	TRBJ2-1	NA
CASSQQGAPPYEQYF	TGCGCCAGCAGCCAACAGGGGGCGCCCCCCTACGAGCAGTACTTC	NA	TRBV4-3	TRBJ2-7	TRBD1
CASSQVQARDADTQYF	TGCGCCAGCAGCCAAGTTCAGGCAAGGGACGCAGATACGCAGTATTTT	NA	TRBV4-1	TRBJ2-3	NA
CASSYAEGGTEAFF	TGTGCCAGCAGTTACGCGGAGGGGGGGACTGAAGCTTTCTTT	NA	TRBV6-5	TRBJ1-1	NA
CAITDLAGSYEQYF	TGTGCCATCACTGATTTGGCAGGGTCCTACGAGCAGTACTTC	NA	TRBV10-3	TRBJ2-7	NA
CASSQVKGGHYEQYF	TGCGCCAGCAGCCAAGTTAAGGGGGGCCACTACGAGCAGTACTTC	NA	TRBV4-1	TRBJ2-7	NA
CASSLPPGASGGAMNTGELFF	TGTGCCAGCAGTTTACCCCCCGGGGCTAGCGGGGGGGCGATGAACACCGGGGAGCTGTTTTTT	NA	TRBV28	TRBJ2-2	TRBD2
CASSLMGGPYEQYF	TGTGCCAGCAGCCTTATGGGGGGGCCCTACGAGCAGTACTTC	NA	TRBV28	TRBJ2-7	NA
CASSRTEYGSVKNIQYF	TGTGCCAGCAGCCGGACAGAGTACGGGTCGGTCAAAAACATTCAGTACTTC	NA	TRBV7-9	TRBJ2-4	NA
CASSELAGVAGELFF	TGTGCCAGCAGCGAACTAGCGGGAGTGGCCGGGGAGCTGTTTTTT	once	TRBV9	TRBJ2-2	TRBD2
CASSLRSLYEQYF	TGTGCCAGCAGTCTTCGAAGTCTCTACGAGCAGTACTTC	NA	TRBV11-2	TRBJ2-7	NA
CASSLDIGEANYGYTF	TGCGCCAGCAGCCTAGATATCGGGGAAGCTAACTATGGCTACACCTTC	once	TRBV4-1	TRBJ1-2	NA
CASSLRGAHNEQFF	TGTGCCAGCAGCTTGCGGGGGGCACACAATGAGCAGTTCTTC	NA	TRBV5-6	TRBJ2-1	NA
CASSQERGGRNTEAFF	TGTGCCAGCAGCCAAGAACGAGGGGGACGAAACACTGAAGCTTTCTTT	once	TRBV4-2	TRBJ1-1	NA
CASSLTGTHEQYF	TGTGCCAGCAGTCTCACAGGGACCCACGAGCAGTACTTC	once	TRBV27	TRBJ2-7	NA
CASSSGLAGGYEQYF	TGTGCCAGCAGCTCCGGACTAGCGGGAGGCTACGAGCAGTACTTC	NA	TRBV7-9	TRBJ2-7	TRBD2
CASSLGPPDLIAKNIQYF	TGCGCCAGCAGCCTGGGACCTCCGGACCTCATAGCCAAAAACATTCAGTACTTC	NA	TRBV5-1	TRBJ2-4	NA
CASSFRDRAPYEQYF	TGTGCCAGCAGCTTCCGGGACAGGGCCCCCTACGAGCAGTACTTC	NA	TRBV5-4	TRBJ2-7	TRBD1